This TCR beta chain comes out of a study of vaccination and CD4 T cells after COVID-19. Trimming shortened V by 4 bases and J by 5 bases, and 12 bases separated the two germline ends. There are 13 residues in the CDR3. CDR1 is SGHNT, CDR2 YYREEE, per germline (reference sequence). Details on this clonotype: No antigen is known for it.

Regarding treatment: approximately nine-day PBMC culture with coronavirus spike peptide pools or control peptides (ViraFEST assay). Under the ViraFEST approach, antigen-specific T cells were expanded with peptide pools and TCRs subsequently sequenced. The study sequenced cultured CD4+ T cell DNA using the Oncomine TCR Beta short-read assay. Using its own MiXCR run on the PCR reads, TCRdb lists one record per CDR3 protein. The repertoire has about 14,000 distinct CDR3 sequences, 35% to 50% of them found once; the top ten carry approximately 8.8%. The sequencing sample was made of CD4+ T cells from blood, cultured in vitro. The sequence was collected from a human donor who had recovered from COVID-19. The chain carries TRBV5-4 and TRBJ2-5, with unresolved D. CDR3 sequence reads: CASSIGSWETQYF. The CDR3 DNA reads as TGTGCCAGCAGCATCGGTAGCTGGGAGACCCAGTACTTC.